Listed below are T cell receptor beta chains from one sample, sequenced in a study of blood T cells in healthy people across ages. Via MiXCR, TCRdb re-called the 5' RACE reads, giving one row per CDR3 protein. The top ten clones hold 4% of a sample with over a million distinct CDR3 sequences, about 42% of them seen once. The sequenced material came from blood. Every receptor here comes from a woman aged 18-29 years in good health. Each CDR3 is given with its conserved first and last residue. Not all rows give a size; the values are once, few, many and, for expanded clones, a class.

v_gene,j_gene,abundance,CDR3aa
TRBV4-2,TRBJ2-5,few,CASSQGDSGKETQYF
TRBV6-2/TRBV6-3,TRBJ2-1,-,CASSYSGLAETYNEQFF
TRBV12-3/TRBV12-4,TRBJ1-5,-,CVSQFGDRYNQPQHF
TRBV6-1,TRBJ1-4,few,CASSDRDISTNEKLFF
TRBV7-2,TRBJ2-7,few,CASSLGLPSGRGYEQYF
TRBV6-5,TRBJ2-1,few,CASSFLSGGINNEQFF
TRBV6-5,TRBJ2-7,few,CASSNGQYEQYF
TRBV7-2,TRBJ2-7,few,CASSSSGANSYEQYF
TRBV4-3,TRBJ2-3,-,CASSQQRASTDTQYF
TRBV7-9,-,-,CASSFGSQVYEQYF
TRBV29-1,TRBJ1-2,few,CSVGQMNYGYTF
TRBV20-1,TRBJ2-5,-,CSALRREGETQYF
TRBV25-1,TRBJ1-2,-,CASSVNAVAGGYTF
TRBV20-1,-,-,CSARPRDHENEQYF
TRBV29-1,TRBJ2-3,-,CSAHSGDLTDAQYF
TRBV4-1,TRBJ1-1,few,CASSQDAGGEGGTWGAFF
TRBV5-1,TRBJ1-2,few,CASSLPGYDGGYTF
TRBV20-1,TRBJ2-3,few,CSGDRGGHYTQYF
TRBV13,TRBJ2-3,-,CASSLLTEFTDTQYF
TRBV4-3,TRBJ2-1,-,CASSQDAPPSDSYNEQFF
TRBV27,TRBJ1-6,-,CASSRTFNPYNSPLHF
TRBV5-1,TRBJ2-3,few,CASRGDPTDTQYF
TRBV6-5,TRBJ2-5,-,CASSYSGQGRTQYF
TRBV7-2,TRBJ1-2,-,CASSLSYRTTKYGYTF
TRBV30,TRBJ1-4,few,CAWSPLRGATNEKLFF
TRBV7-2,TRBJ1-1,once,CASSLRWFTEAFF
TRBV6-6,TRBJ2-7,-,CASSDARPDYEQYF
TRBV4-3,TRBJ2-3,few,CASSQREASDTQYF
TRBV20-1,TRBJ2-3,-,CSARGGAALDTQYF
TRBV6-2/TRBV6-3,TRBJ2-7,few,CASSYSRSSYEQYF
TRBV24-1,-,-,CATRHGETQYF
TRBV24-1,TRBJ2-3,once,CATSDGTSERTDTQYF
TRBV27,TRBJ1-5,once,CASRQGIGNQPQHF
TRBV6-5,TRBJ1-2,-,CASSYSIQGYGYTF
TRBV20-1,TRBJ1-1,-,CSASRPNTEAFF
TRBV7-6,TRBJ1-6,few,CASSHTGSNSPLHF
TRBV5-5,TRBJ2-7,-,CASSLQLRQGFYEQYF